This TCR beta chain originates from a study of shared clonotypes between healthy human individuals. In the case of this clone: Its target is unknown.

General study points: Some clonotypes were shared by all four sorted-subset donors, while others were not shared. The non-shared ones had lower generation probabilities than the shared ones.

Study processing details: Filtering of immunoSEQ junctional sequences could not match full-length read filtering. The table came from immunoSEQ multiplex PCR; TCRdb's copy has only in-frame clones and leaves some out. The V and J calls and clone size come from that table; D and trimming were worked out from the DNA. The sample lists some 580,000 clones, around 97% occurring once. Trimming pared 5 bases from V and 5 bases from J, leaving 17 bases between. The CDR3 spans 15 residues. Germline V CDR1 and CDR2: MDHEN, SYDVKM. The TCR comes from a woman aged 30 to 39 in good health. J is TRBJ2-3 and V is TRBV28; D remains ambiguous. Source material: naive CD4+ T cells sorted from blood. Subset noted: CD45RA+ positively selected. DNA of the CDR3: TGTGCCAGCAGTGGACGTAAGGCCTTGGGAGATACGCAGTATTTT. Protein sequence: CASSGRKALGDTQYF. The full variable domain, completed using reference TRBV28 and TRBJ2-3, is DVKVTQSSRYLVKRTGEKVFLECVQDMDHENMFWYRQDPGLGLRLIYFSYDVKMKEKGDIPEGYSVSREKKERFSLILESASTNQTSMYLCASSGRKALGDTQYFGPGTRLTVL.